This is a list of T cell receptor beta chains from one sample in a study of cytomegalovirus exposure and HLA in healthy donors. Assay used: immunoSEQ multiplex PCR; TCRdb lists only in-frame clones, some missing. In the table there are about 160,000 clones, approximately 86% of which are singletons. Sample: PBMCs. All receptors come from a woman aged 18-29 years in good health and CMV-seronegative. CDR3s include the opening cysteine and the closing phenylalanine or tryptophan. The D gene is left open where the match is weak. Clone size is not always given. Where it is, it says once, few, many or a class for expanded clones.

d_gene: -
j_gene: TRBJ2-7
abundance: few
v_gene: TRBV21-1
CDR3nt: TGTGCCAGCAGCAAAGCGAGGGGGCTGCGGTCCTACGAGCAGTACTTC
CDR3aa: CASSKARGLRSYEQYF

d_gene: TRBD2
j_gene: TRBJ2-1
abundance: -
v_gene: TRBV6-1
CDR3nt: TGTGCCGTGCAGAATAGCGGGGTTTCCTACAATGAGCAGTTCTTC
CDR3aa: CAVQNSGVSYNEQFF

d_gene: TRBD2
j_gene: TRBJ2-1
abundance: -
v_gene: TRBV7-2
CDR3nt: TGTGCCAGCAGCTTAGTAAGCGAACTAGCGGGAGATTTAGGGCAGTTCTTC
CDR3aa: CASSLVSELAGDLGQFF

d_gene: -
j_gene: TRBJ2-7
abundance: -
v_gene: TRBV9
CDR3nt: TGTGCCAGCAGTGTAATGGGGGGCTACGAGCAGTACTTC
CDR3aa: CASSVMGGYEQYF

d_gene: -
j_gene: TRBJ2-4
abundance: -
v_gene: TRBV29-1
CDR3nt: TGCAGCGTTGGCCCCCGAGCGGACATTCAGTACTTC
CDR3aa: CSVGPRADIQYF

d_gene: -
j_gene: TRBJ2-2
abundance: -
v_gene: TRBV4-3
CDR3nt: TGCGCCAGCAGCCAAGATCCGCGGGGAAGCTACGGGGAGCTGTTTTTT
CDR3aa: CASSQDPRGSYGELFF

d_gene: -
j_gene: TRBJ2-5
abundance: -
v_gene: TRBV10-1
CDR3nt: TGCGCCAGCAGTGAACGGGGGAATGTGGAGACCCAGTACTTC
CDR3aa: CASSERGNVETQYF

d_gene: -
j_gene: TRBJ2-3
abundance: -
v_gene: TRBV7-9
CDR3nt: TGTGCCAGCAGTCTAGCCCCACCAGATACGCAGTATTTT
CDR3aa: CASSLAPPDTQYF

d_gene: -
j_gene: TRBJ2-1
abundance: -
v_gene: TRBV29-1
CDR3nt: TGCAGCGCTCACCCTTGGGGACTCTCATCCTACAATGAGCAGTTCTTC
CDR3aa: CSAHPWGLSSYNEQFF

d_gene: TRBD1
j_gene: TRBJ1-4
abundance: once
v_gene: TRBV5-4
CDR3nt: TGTGCCAGCAGCTTGGAAGACAGGGCTAATGAAAAACTGTTTTTT
CDR3aa: CASSLEDRANEKLFF

d_gene: -
j_gene: TRBJ1-4
abundance: -
v_gene: TRBV18
CDR3nt: TGTGCCAGCTCACCCCCTCGGGCAGGGCCTGAAAAACTGTTTTTT
CDR3aa: CASSPPRAGPEKLFF

d_gene: TRBD1
j_gene: TRBJ1-1
abundance: few
v_gene: TRBV10-3
CDR3nt: TGTGCCATCAGTACAGGGGATGTAGCTTTCTTT
CDR3aa: CAISTGDVAFF

d_gene: -
j_gene: TRBJ1-2
abundance: -
v_gene: TRBV18
CDR3nt: TGTGCCAGCTCAAACAGGGTGGTCCCTCATGGCTACACCTTC
CDR3aa: CASSNRVVPHGYTF

d_gene: TRBD2
j_gene: TRBJ2-7
abundance: -
v_gene: TRBV10-3
CDR3nt: TGTGCCATCAGCTCCTCGGGCACTAGCGGGAGACCCTACGAGCAGTACTTC
CDR3aa: CAISSSGTSGRPYEQYF

d_gene: -
j_gene: TRBJ1-2
abundance: -
v_gene: TRBV29-1
CDR3nt: TGCAGCGCCGGGGACATCTATGGCTACACCTTC
CDR3aa: CSAGDIYGYTF

d_gene: -
j_gene: TRBJ1-1
abundance: -
v_gene: TRBV29-1
CDR3nt: TGCAGCGCGTCGGGGTTCGGGTTCCTCACTGAAGCTTTCTTT
CDR3aa: CSASGFGFLTEAFF

d_gene: TRBD1
j_gene: TRBJ1-2
abundance: -
v_gene: TRBV4-1
CDR3nt: TGCGCCAGCAGCCGGATGCGACAGGGATTGATCGACGGCTACACCTTC
CDR3aa: CASSRMRQGLIDGYTF

d_gene: -
j_gene: TRBJ1-2
abundance: -
v_gene: TRBV5-6
CDR3nt: TGTGCCAGCAGCTTGGAGGGGCTCAGAGGCTACACCTTC
CDR3aa: CASSLEGLRGYTF

d_gene: -
j_gene: TRBJ1-2
abundance: -
v_gene: TRBV6-5
CDR3nt: TGTGCCAGCAGTTATTCTACAGAATCCTATGGCTACACCTTC
CDR3aa: CASSYSTESYGYTF

d_gene: -
j_gene: TRBJ2-7
abundance: few
v_gene: TRBV18
CDR3nt: TGTGCCAGCTCCGCTGATCAGGTTTCCGCGACGAAGCAGTACTTC
CDR3aa: CASSADQVSATKQYF